These T cell receptor beta chains were read from a single sample in a study of OX40 agonist ivuxolimab in advanced cancers. Sequencing was performed with immunoSEQ multiplex PCR; in TCRdb, only in-frame clones are kept and a portion is missing. The sample includes about 87,000 clones, 83% of them seen just once. Sequencing used CD4+ or CD8+ T cells sorted from blood, obtained in a trial of the OX40 agonist ivuxolimab. These TCRs come from an adult with an advanced solid tumor such as melanoma, head and neck, liver or kidney cancer. Both conserved end residues are part of each CDR3. The order of the fields is D gene, V gene, clone size, J gene, CDR3 DNA, CDR3 protein. D genes are given only for firm matches. The size of a clone is reported for some rows only, either as once, few or many, or as a class for expanded clones.

TRBD2,TRBV5-1,NA,TRBJ2-2,TGCGCCAGCAGCGCACCGACTAGCGGGGGTTCTGACGGGGAGCTGTTTTTT,CASSAPTSGGSDGELFF
NA,TRBV20-1,NA,TRBJ2-1,TGCAGTGCTAGCTTCCATGAGCAGTTCTTC,CSASFHEQFF
NA,TRBV5-8,NA,TRBJ2-3,TGTGCCAGCTCTATTGTCGGGGGTACTAGCACAGATACGCAGTATTTT,CASSIVGGTSTDTQYF
TRBD1,TRBV25-1,few,TRBJ2-3,TGTGCCAGCAGTGCACAGCAGGGGGTGACAGATACGCAGTATTTT,CASSAQQGVTDTQYF
NA,TRBV25-1,NA,TRBJ1-6,TGTGCCAGCAGTCGACAGACTAATTCACCCCTCCACTTT,CASSRQTNSPLHF
NA,TRBV5-4,NA,TRBJ2-3,TGTGCCAGCAGCTTCCCGGGGATCGATACGCAGTATTTT,CASSFPGIDTQYF
TRBD2,TRBV7-8,NA,TRBJ2-5,TGTGCCAGCAGCTTTCCGGGAGGGGGGTCCCAAGAGACCCAGTACTTC,CASSFPGGGSQETQYF
TRBD2,TRBV7-9,NA,TRBJ2-5,TGTGCCAGCAGCCCTCCTAGCGGGGGGGCCAGCCAAGAGACCCAGTACTTC,CASSPPSGGASQETQYF
NA,TRBV4-2,NA,TRBJ1-5,TGTGCCAGCAGCCAATCTTATCAAGGGGATCAGCCCCAGCATTTT,CASSQSYQGDQPQHF
NA,TRBV5-8,NA,TRBJ2-3,TGTGCCAGCAGCTCCTTGGGCGTGGACACAGATACGCAGTATTTT,CASSSLGVDTDTQYF
NA,TRBV2,few,TRBJ1-5,TGTGCCAGCAGAGACGGAGGGGCCAGCAATCAGCCCCAGCATTTT,CASRDGGASNQPQHF
NA,TRBV7-2,NA,TRBJ1-1,TGTGCCAGCAGCTTAGGACTCCAGAACACTGAAGCTTTCTTT,CASSLGLQNTEAFF
NA,TRBV5-1,NA,TRBJ2-5,TGCGCCAGCAGCTTGGTCGCGGGAGAGACCCAGTACTTC,CASSLVAGETQYF
NA,TRBV2,few,TRBJ1-1,TGTGCCAGCAGCCCGCAGTCGGTGAACACTGAAGCTTTCTTT,CASSPQSVNTEAFF
TRBD1,TRBV5-4,NA,TRBJ2-1,TGTGCCAGCAGCTTGAAGACAGGGAGTGGCAATGAGCAGTTCTTC,CASSLKTGSGNEQFF
NA,TRBV7-2,NA,TRBJ1-1,TGTGCCAGCAGGGTAGACATGAACACTGAAGCTTTCTTT,CASRVDMNTEAFF
NA,TRBV19,NA,TRBJ2-7,TGTGCCAGTAGTGACCTCTACGGGACTCCCACGACCTACGAGCAGTACTTC,CASSDLYGTPTTYEQYF
TRBD1,TRBV30,few,TRBJ1-4,TGTGCCTGCCCGGGACAGCTTAATGAAAAACTGTTTTTT,CACPGQLNEKLFF
TRBD1,TRBV7-9,NA,TRBJ1-1,TGTGCCAGCAGGCCTGCCGACGGGACAGGGATCCTAGCTTTCTTT,CASRPADGTGILAFF
TRBD1,TRBV7-2,NA,TRBJ1-6,TGTGCCAGCAGCTTGGGGACAGGGATCAATTCACCCCTCCACTTT,CASSLGTGINSPLHF
NA,TRBV5-6,NA,TRBJ1-5,TGTGCCAGCAGCCTTGTAGGGGGAACGAATCAGCCCCAGCATTTT,CASSLVGGTNQPQHF
NA,TRBV5-1,NA,TRBJ1-3,TGCGCCAGCAGCCTACCAGGCTCTGGAAACACCATATATTTT,CASSLPGSGNTIYF
NA,TRBV5-1,NA,TRBJ2-3,TGCGCCAGCAGCCCTAGCACAGATACGCAGTATTTT,CASSPSTDTQYF
NA,TRBV5-1,NA,TRBJ1-1,TGCGCCAGCAGCAAGTCGACGGGGGGCGAGAACACTGAAGCTTTCTTT,CASSKSTGGENTEAFF
NA,TRBV4-2,NA,TRBJ2-2,TGTGCCAGCAGCCAAAAATCCGGGGAGAACACCGGGGAGCTGTTTTTT,CASSQKSGENTGELFF
NA,TRBV6-1,NA,TRBJ2-5,TGTGCCAGCAGTGAAAGGGGCAGAGGAGAGACCCAGTACTTC,CASSERGRGETQYF
NA,TRBV7-2,NA,TRBJ1-4,TGTGCCAGCAGCCCGGGAAGGAGCACGGTTGAAAAACTGTTTTTT,CASSPGRSTVEKLFF